This TCR beta chain stems from a study of read filtering for tumor transcriptome and immune sequencing (dated by TCRdb to 2019 to 2021). Study-level background: The cohort was composed of some 16 male and about 14 female patients, with a mean age of roughly 70 years and an age range of about 40 to 90. By revised international staging, fewer than ten patients were R-ISS I, under 20 were R-ISS II and more than five were R-ISS III. Whole-transcriptome libraries were prepared with the TruSeq RNA Access Library Prep Kit after DNase treatment. TCR-region mapped reads per sample ranged from about 4.05 to 11 million with IR-seq versus only about 80 to 1,300 with RNA-seq. TCR repertoires obtained by targeted immune repertoire sequencing and by bulk whole-transcriptome sequencing performed on the same bone marrow samples were compared. One of the main goals was to work out a read-filtering strategy for immune repertoire data, in particular whether clonotypes backed by only a single read should be removed.

TCR libraries were built from about 400 ng RNA with the Immunoverse kit, using molecular barcoded adaptors covering alpha/delta and beta/gamma chains. The same RNA used for transcriptome sequencing was used for TCR library preparation. Sequencing of TCR libraries was carried out on an Illumina HiSeq 4000 with 2 x 150 cycles. In the source study's methods: MiXCR aligned TCR reads to human V, D, J and C references and assembled the aligned reads into CDR3 clonotypes, with quality filtering and error correction included. Clonotype counts and gene usage diversity were analyzed with the tcR package in R. For inspection of raw mapping reads, RNA-seq reads were mapped by STAR aligner version 2.5.3a onto GRCh37 of the human genome. To test how sequencing depth affects detected clonotypes, IR-seq fastq files were randomly downsampled with Seqtk 1.3. The raw public data were reprocessed by TCRdb itself: fastp quality trimming at Q25, MiXCR clonotype calling, in-frame beta chains only. Here each entry gathers all rows of one CDR3 protein and keeps the most common genes and DNA. TCRdb assigned the V and J calls; the authors' analysis was not used. This sample lists 50,000 to 65,000 distinct CDR3 sequences; roughly a fifth were detected once. 11% to 15% of the sample comes from the top ten.

The study at large found these results: Removing single-read clonotypes increased the correlation between IR-seq and RNA-seq shared clonotype proportions. IR-seq captured clonotypes at much higher depth and more reliably than RNA-seq, and smaller IR-seq throughput sufficed to identify most shared clonotypes. The sorted CD138-negative fraction was composed of a mixed bone marrow immune population rather than of purified T cells. Single-read clonotypes made up about 87% of clonotypes but approximately 3.5% of total reads in IR-seq, and 70% to 75% of clonotypes and 40% to 45% of reads in RNA-seq.

The germline V gene (reference sequence) specifies DFQATT as CDR1 and SNEGSKA as CDR2. There are 15 amino acids in the CDR3, from cysteine to phenylalanine inclusive. The entry retains the CDR3 DNA only, 45 bases that are in frame from base 1. V is shortened by 0 bases, J by 2 bases, and the region joining them spans 12 bases. Bone marrow was sampled from every patient at the time of active disease. Bone marrow mononuclear cells were isolated by Ficoll-Hypaque density gradient centrifugation. Myeloma plasma cells were removed and CD138-negative cells were collected by negative selection after labeling with CD138 magnetic microbeads on a MACS separator. Flow cytometry with CD138 antibodies on an Attune NxT was used to check how pure the isolated cells were. TRIzol reagent was used to extract total RNA, which was then quantified with a NanoDrop spectrophotometer. Paired RNA-seq and IR-seq were performed on the CD138-negative bone marrow sample of each patient.

This clonotype was seen many times. What antigen it recognizes has not been identified. No clone much larger than this one lies a single base away; base qualities are absent. Specimen: a population of CD138-negative cells sorted from bone marrow. The sample's cell subset or site label, decoded: bone marrow mononuclear cells depleted of CD138+ plasma/myeloma cells by negative magnetic selection. The rearrangement combines TRBV20-1 with TRBJ2-3, and perhaps TRBD1 as D gene, on 5 matching bases. This TCR was recovered from a donor aged 40 or older with multiple myeloma. CDR3 region: CSARDSGIPTDTQYF. The DNA reads as follows: TGCAGTGCTAGAGATTCAGGGATCCCCACAGATACGCAGTATTTT.